The next 15 T cell receptor beta chains were all read from a single sample in a study of T cell changes during pregnancy in multiple sclerosis. TCRdb keeps only in-frame clones here, not all; method: immunoSEQ multiplex PCR. The sample comprises 35,000 to 50,000 clones, about nine tenths of which are singletons, and 0.95% to 1.5% rests with the top ten. The specimen comprised CD4+ T cells from peripheral blood mononuclear cells, sampled in the second trimester of pregnancy. These receptors all stem from a female donor with multiple sclerosis, enrolled in a pregnancy study.

This clone appeared a few times. The rearrangement uses TRBV9 and TRBJ2-1; TRBD2 might be the D (5 bases). CDR3 length: 13 amino acids. Germline V gene lookup returns CDR1 SGDLS and CDR2 YYNGEE. The ends were cut back, 7 bases at V and 8 bases at J, with 16 bases in the middle. The CDR3 spells CASGGVRDYEQFF. Written as DNA, the CDR3 is TGTGCCAGCGGAGGAGTTAGAGACTATGAGCAGTTCTTC.

J is TRBJ2-5 and V is TRBV7-2; TRBD2 matches at 9 bases. CDR1 and CDR2 from the germline V gene are SGHTA and FQGNSA. The CDR3 runs 14 residues. The V and J ends lost 5 bases and 4 bases, in that order; junction bases with no gene match: 5. The CDR3 region has the DNA TGTGCCAGCAGCCTTAGCGGGGGAAGAGAGACCCAGTACTTC. It translates to CASSLSGGRETQYF.

This chain joins TRBV2 and TRBJ1-4; TRBD1 might be the D (5 bases). Germline CDR1 reads SNHLY; CDR2 reads FYNNEI. The ends were cut back, 7 bases at V and 7 bases at J, with 19 bases in the middle. This CDR3 contains 15 residues. As DNA, the CDR3 is TGTGCCAGCAACCCAACCGGGACTTCCAGTGAAAAACTGTTTTTT. Protein: CASNPTGTSSEKLFF.

The V and J genes are TRBV28 and TRBJ2-1; 7 positions agree with TRBD1. Germline V gives CDR1 MDHEN, CDR2 SYDVKM. The V segment lost 6 bases and the J segment 3 bases; nucleotides outside the gene matches: 5. The CDR3 contains 14 residues. As DNA, the CDR3 is TGTGCCAGCAGAAATAGGGACAGCTACAATGAGCAGTTCTTC. It yields the protein CASRNRDSYNEQFF.

The V gene is TRBV29-1, the J gene TRBJ1-2; 8 bases agree with TRBD1. The J segment lost 4 bases and the V segment lost 4 bases, leaving 5 bases of the junction unmatched. The CDR3 sequence is 13 residues long. CDR1 and CDR2 from the germline V gene are SQVTM and ANQGSEA. CDR3 bases: TGCAGCGTTGTATCCGGGACAGGCTATGGCTACACCTTC. Translating gives CSVVSGTGYGYTF.

In this sample, this clone turned up once. This chain uses TRBV19 with TRBJ2-6; 11 bases are shared with TRBD1. The germline V gene has CDR1 LNHDA and CDR2 SQIVND (reference sequence). The CDR3 runs to 17 residues. The V gene end was trimmed by 6 bases and the J gene end by 0 bases; junction bases not matched to a gene: 4. DNA of the CDR3: TGTGCCAGTAGGTGGGACAGGGGGTACTCTGGGGCCAACGTCCTGACTTTC. Its translation: CASRWDRGYSGANVLTF.

V gene TRBV7-8 combines with J gene TRBJ1-5, with D perhaps TRBD1 (5 bases). CDR1 and CDR2 (germline): SGHVS, FQNEAQ. The CDR3 extends over 13 amino acids. Trimming took 6 bases from V and 6 from J, leaving 12 bases between them. CDR3 DNA sequence: TGTGCCAGCAGAGCGGGGGTGGGTCAGCCCCAGCATTTT. Translation gives CASRAGVGQPQHF.

This chain uses TRBV2 with TRBJ2-7; 12 bases align to TRBD2. CDR3 length equals 15 residues. Trimming at V came to 7 bases and at J to 4 bases, leaving 8 bases not matched to a gene. Germline V gene data show CDR1 as SNHLY and CDR2 as FYNNEI. In nucleotides, the CDR3 is TGTGCCAGCACAGGGCTAGCGGGAGGGCTTTACGAGCAGTACTTC. Its translation: CASTGLAGGLYEQYF.

The V and J genes are TRBV28 and TRBJ1-2; 9 positions agree with TRBD1. This CDR3 is built from 15 residues. The V and J ends lost 7 bases and 4 bases, in that order; junction bases with no gene match: 10. Per the germline V gene, CDR1 is MDHEN and CDR2 is SYDVKM. CDR3 region: CASTSGTGLIYGYTF. For the CDR3, the DNA is TGTGCCAGCACTTCCGGGACAGGGTTAATCTATGGCTACACCTTC.

The DNA of the CDR3 is TGTGCCAGCGGGACAGGGAGGGGCGAGCAGTACTTC. It translates to CASGTGRGEQYF. This chain connects TRBV6-1 to TRBJ2-7, with 9 bases fitting TRBD1. V was pared by 8 bases and J by 6 bases, with 5 bases of the junction left unmatched. The germline V gene has CDR1 MNHNS and CDR2 SASEGT. CDR3 length: 12 amino acids.

By its share, this clone is medium-sized. DNA of the CDR3: TGCGCCAGCAGCGCGGCTCCCCTAAGCTCCTACGAGCAGTACTTC. Protein product: CASSAAPLSSYEQYF. The rearrangement uses TRBV5-1 and TRBJ2-7; no firm D call. CDR3 length equals 15 residues. Trimming shortened V by 4 bases and J by 0 bases, and 14 bases separated the two germline ends. Germline assignment: CDR1 SGHRS and CDR2 YFSETQ.

The CDR3 region is CASSLGGDTEAFF. DNA of the CDR3: TGTGCCAGCAGCTTGGGGGGGGACACTGAAGCTTTCTTT. The gene calls are TRBV5-4 and TRBJ1-1; a weak D match, TRBD1 (5 bases). Per germline, CDR1 SGHNT and CDR2 YYREEE (reference sequence). V lost 0 bases and J lost 3, with 6 bases in between. The CDR3 is made up of 13 amino acids.

V is TRBV7-9 and J is TRBJ2-7, with D maybe TRBD2 (5 bases). Germline values: CDR1 SEHNR, CDR2 FQNEAQ (reference sequence). The CDR3 is 14 residues long. V was cut by 5 bases and J by 0 bases, with 11 bases left in between. The CDR3: CASSRGLDSYEQYF. In nucleotides, the CDR3 is TGTGCCAGCAGCCGAGGACTCGACTCCTACGAGCAGTACTTC.

The V and J genes are TRBV29-1 and TRBJ2-1; D is possibly TRBD2 (5 bases). The length of the CDR3 is 17 residues. The V end was cut by 3 bases, the J end by 0 bases, with 18 bases between. CDR1 is SQVTM and CDR2 is ANQGSEA in the germline V gene. The CDR3 here is CSVDVLRASSSYNEQFF. The CDR3 DNA sequence: TGCAGCGTTGATGTTCTGAGGGCGTCAAGCTCCTACAATGAGCAGTTCTTC.

The CDR3 region has the DNA TGTGCCAGCAGCAACAGGGAGAACTATGGCTACACCTTC. This sequence encodes CASSNRENYGYTF. J is TRBJ1-2 and V is TRBV6-1; TRBD1 is a possible D gene (6 bases). The CDR3 loop spans 13 amino acids. The germline V and J ends were trimmed by 6 bases and 2 bases, with 10 bases remaining between them. Germline assignment: CDR1 MNHNS and CDR2 SASEGT.